The entry below gives a single T cell receptor (beta chain) sequence along with its context. Its antigen specificity is not known. Per-nucleotide qualities are absent, and no much larger clonotype sits a single base away. The CDR3 numbers 14 residues from cysteine through phenylalanine. The DNA shown is the 42-base CDR3, in frame from base 1. V loses 3 bases at its end and J loses 6 bases; junction bases beyond the gene matches: 5. CDR1 and CDR2 were assigned from the germline V gene as MNHNS and SASEGT. This record comes from a study of OX40 agonist ivuxolimab in advanced cancers. Background on the whole study: Ivuxolimab was an agonistic, fully human IgG2 monoclonal antibody directed against OX40 (CD134), a costimulatory receptor. Intravenous ivuxolimab was administered to patients every 2 weeks at six dose levels: 0.01, 0.1, 0.3, 1.5, 3 and 10 mg/kg. Among the approximately 54 dose-escalation patients, about 20 had hepatocellular carcinoma, approximately 15 melanoma, 9 renal cell carcinoma and 9 head and neck cancer. The dose-escalation cohort was about 87% male with a mean age of 60 years, ranging from roughly 20 to 80. Prior anti-PD-1, anti-PD-L1 or anti-CTLA-4 therapy was permitted, and about two fifths of dose-escalation patients had received checkpoint inhibitors. Partial responses occurred in three dose-escalation patients: two with cutaneous melanoma and one with hepatocellular carcinoma. Peripheral TCRbeta sequencing was intended to test whether TCR sequence diversity was altered and clonal T-cell expansion was caused by ivuxolimab. The paper describes the monotherapy dose-escalation part (N of about 47 patients) of the phase I trial of ivuxolimab. The investigation overall reported the following: Clonal expansion of both CD4+ and CD8+ blood T cells was observed from baseline to week 6 at doses 0.1 to 3.0 mg/kg. Partial responders in the 0.1-3.0 mg/kg groups had among the lowest normalized peripheral clonal expansion, especially among CD8+ T cells. Low levels of normalized T-cell clonal expansion were also seen in some nonresponding patients. After ivuxolimab, CD8+ T cells had more expanded clones than CD4+ T cells on average. Which antigens the clonally expanded peripheral T cells were specific for was not determined.

Patients with autoimmune disease history or receiving systemic immunosuppression were excluded from the trial. Peripheral blood for TCR sequencing was collected from all dose cohorts at baseline, on cycle 4 day 1, and on cycle 7 day 1. The samples were drawn from a first-in-human, open-label, multicenter phase I dose-escalation trial of ivuxolimab. The trial enrolled adults with locally advanced or metastatic head and neck squamous cell, hepatocellular, melanoma or renal cell carcinoma. Before TCR sequencing, CD4+ and CD8+ T cells were separately sorted from peripheral blood. For sequencing of the TCRbeta CDR3 region, genomic DNA was extracted from the sorted cells. The immunoSEQ Assay was used for sequencing of TCRbeta CDR3 regions. In TCRdb, the immuneACCESS table is reduced to in-frame sequences with V and J assigned. These tables do not hold every clone; where another copy was compared, an unresolved V gene accounts for under half, and the others remain unexplained. The sample yields 65,000 to 95,000 clones; 86% were counted once. Approximately 6.9% of the sample lies in the top ten.

The chain employs TRBV6-1 and TRBJ1-5; 7 central nucleotides agree with TRBD1. The clonotype comes from an adult with an advanced solid tumor such as melanoma, head and neck, liver or kidney cancer. Sequences were derived from CD4+ or CD8+ T cells sorted from blood, sampled in a trial of the OX40 agonist ivuxolimab. The CDR3 in this case is CASSDAGGAQPQHF. In nucleotides, the sequence is TGTGCCAGCAGTGATGCAGGGGGGGCTCAGCCCCAGCATTTT.